This passage covers 21 T cell receptor beta chains from one sample sequenced in a study of OX40 agonist ivuxolimab in advanced cancers. Libraries were built with the immunoSEQ multiplex PCR assay. TCRdb took this table from immuneACCESS and kept in-frame rearrangements with V and J called. Such tables lack part of the clones; where checked against another copy, unresolved V genes explain under half of the gap, and the rest is unexplained. This sample has about 71,000 clones in its table, and roughly 80% of those were observed once. The top ten hold about 5.7% of the sample. Source: CD4+ or CD8+ T cells sorted from blood, taken in a trial of the OX40 agonist ivuxolimab. The source of these receptors is an adult with an advanced solid tumor such as melanoma, head and neck, liver or kidney cancer.

This clone counts as medium-sized. This chain joins TRBV29-1 and TRBJ1-3; TRBD1 agrees at 11 bases. This CDR3 comprises 14 residues. Germline values: CDR1 SQVTM, CDR2 ANQGSEA. Trimming removed 6 bases from V and 4 bases from J; junction bases left unmatched: 5. The CDR3 sequence is CSVPGTGGGNTIYF. The CDR3 region has the DNA TGCAGCGTCCCGGGGACAGGGGGAGGAAACACCATATATTTT. Together with reference TRBV29-1 and TRBJ1-3, the CDR3 gives the full variable domain: SAVISQKPSRDICQRGTSLTIQCQVDSQVTMMFWYRQQPGQSLTLIATANQGSEATYESGFVIDKFPISRPNLTFSTLTVSNMSPEDSSIYLCSVPGTGGGNTIYFGEGSWLTVV.

The chain carries TRBV27 and TRBJ1-5; TRBD1 might be the D (5 bases). With 4 bases removed from V and 1 base from J, the gap between germline ends came to 11 bases. Germline V gene data show CDR1 as MNHEY and CDR2 as SMNVEV (reference sequence). This CDR3 region has 15 residues. The CDR3 DNA follows: TGTGCCAGCAGTTCGGGGGTAAGAAGCAATCAGCCCCAGCATTTT. It encodes CASSSGVRSNQPQHF.

The chain recombines TRBV6-5 with TRBJ1-2; 7 nucleotides align to TRBD1. CDR1 is MNHEY, CDR2 SVGAGI, per germline. The CDR3 sequence is 14 residues long. V lost 1 base and J lost 2; bases outside the gene matches: 1. CDR3 protein: CASSYLTGNYGYTF. CDR3 bases: TGTGCCAGCAGTTACTTGACAGGGAACTATGGCTACACCTTC.

CDR3 sequence: CASTLSGGSSYNEQFF. The CDR3 DNA follows: TGCGCCAGCACTCTGAGCGGGGGAAGCTCCTACAATGAGCAGTTCTTC. The chain uses TRBV5-1 and TRBJ2-1; TRBD2 agrees at 8 bases. Per the germline V gene, CDR1 is SGHRS and CDR2 is YFSETQ. V shed 6 bases and J 0 bases; nucleotides not matched to a gene: 8. The CDR3 consists of 16 residues.

This clone was counted a few times. This chain links TRBV6-5 with TRBJ2-1; 11 positions match TRBD1. The trim removed 7 bases at V and 7 bases at J, leaving 6 bases unmatched. The CDR3 is made up of 14 amino acids. Germline loops: CDR1 MNHEY, CDR2 SVGAGI. CDR3 nucleotides: TGTGCCAGCATCCGGGACAGGGGGAATAATGAGCAGTTCTTC. Its protein product is CASIRDRGNNEQFF.

V and J are TRBV5-6 and TRBJ2-7; D perhaps matches TRBD2 (5 bases). The germline V gene has CDR1 SGHDT and CDR2 YYEEEE. V lost 2 bases to trimming and J lost 7 bases, with 25 bases between them. The CDR3 has 17 amino acids. The CDR3 is CASSFRAVLASSGEQYF. CDR3 nucleotide sequence: TGTGCCAGCAGCTTCCGGGCGGTTCTTGCTAGCTCGGGGGAGCAGTACTTC.

This clone has just a few counts. The V and J genes are TRBV19 and TRBJ1-2; 7 nucleotides line up with TRBD1. J was trimmed by 4 bases and V by 5 bases; bases with no gene match: 13. Per germline, CDR1 LNHDA and CDR2 SQIVND (reference sequence). The CDR3 contains 16 residues. The CDR3 DNA is TGTGCCAGTAGTCCTCTCAGGGGGTCCGGGGTCTATGGCTACACCTTC. Encoded protein: CASSPLRGSGVYGYTF.

J is TRBJ1-3 and V is TRBV25-1; the D is unclear. Germline assignment: CDR1 MGHDK and CDR2 SYGVNS. V lost 6 bases, J lost 2 bases, and 14 bases lay in between. This CDR3 contains 15 residues. CDR3 amino acids: CASRTNDPPGNTIYF. CDR3 DNA: TGTGCCAGCAGAACAAATGATCCCCCTGGAAACACCATATATTTT.

The sample holds a few counts of this clone. This rearrangement joins TRBV6-1 to TRBJ1-2, with 7 bases lining up with TRBD1. Looked up from germline, CDR1 is MNHNS and CDR2 is SASEGT. The CDR3 is 13 amino acids. V shed 4 bases and J 3 bases; nucleotides not matched to a gene: 2. The CDR3 nucleotides are TGTGCCAGCAGTGGCAGGGGGGACTATGGCTACACCTTC. Protein: CASSGRGDYGYTF.

The V and J genes are TRBV9 and TRBJ2-1, with 8 positions matching TRBD1. CDR1 and CDR2 from the germline V gene are SGDLS and YYNGEE. V trimming: 6 bases; J trimming: 5 bases; junction bases outside the gene matches: 10. This CDR3 spans 15 amino acids. CDR3 loop: CASTGDRFRDNEQFF. The CDR3 coding sequence is TGTGCCAGCACCGGGGACAGGTTTCGCGACAATGAGCAGTTCTTC.

The V gene is TRBV7-3, the J gene TRBJ1-2; D not certain. Trimming took off 2 bases at V and 3 bases at J, with 10 bases between the two ends. CDR1 and CDR2 from the germline V gene are SGHTA and FQGTGA. The CDR3 is made up of 14 amino acids. CDR3 nucleotide sequence: TGTGCCAGCAGCTTAGCCGGCCAGGACTATGGCTACACCTTC. Encoded protein: CASSLAGQDYGYTF.

The chain uses TRBV20-1 and TRBJ2-4, with no clear D. The V gene lost 8 bases and the J gene lost 4 bases, with 9 bases spanning the gap. The CDR3 length is 11 residues. Germline CDR1 is DFQATT and CDR2 is SNEGSKA (reference sequence). CDR3 sequence reads: CSIPEKNIQYF. As DNA, the CDR3 is TGCAGTATCCCTGAGAAAAACATTCAGTACTTC.

This chain connects TRBV2 to TRBJ2-1; 7 positions match TRBD1. From germline, CDR1 is SNHLY and CDR2 FYNNEI. This CDR3 is 10 amino acids long. The J segment lost 12 bases and the V segment lost 6 bases, leaving 2 bases of the junction unmatched. The CDR3 spells CASSPGGQFF. Written as DNA, the CDR3 is TGTGCCAGCAGCCCAGGGGGGCAGTTCTTC.

The gene calls are TRBV5-1 and TRBJ1-2, with D possibly being TRBD1 (6 bases). Germline-derived CDR1 and CDR2 are SGHRS and YFSETQ. The ends were cut back, 1 base at V and 4 bases at J, with 11 bases in the middle. The CDR3 totals 14 residues. The CDR3 coding sequence is TGCGCCAGCAGCTTGACAGGACAGACCTATGGCTACACCTTC. This encodes CASSLTGQTYGYTF.

This clone occurred once. This rearrangement joins TRBV11-2 to TRBJ2-7; D is unresolved. Trimming removed 4 bases at V and 2 bases at J, with 12 bases between. CDR1 SGHAT and CDR2 FQNNGV come from the germline V gene. This CDR3 comprises 14 residues. The DNA for the CDR3 is TGTGCCAGCAGCTCAAGAGGTGGCCCCTACGAGCAGTACTTC. It specifies CASSSRGGPYEQYF.

This chain uses TRBV20-1 with TRBJ2-3; no definite D call. The germline V gene has CDR1 DFQATT and CDR2 SNEGSKA (reference sequence). The CDR3 totals 11 residues. V was cut by 6 bases and J by 4 bases, with 8 bases left in between. Here the CDR3 reads CSARIADTQYF. DNA for the CDR3: TGCAGTGCCCGGATCGCAGATACGCAGTATTTT.

The chain uses TRBV5-1 and TRBJ1-1; 10 bases fit TRBD1. J was trimmed by 4 bases and V by 4 bases; bases with no gene match: 7. The CDR3 is made up of 15 amino acids. The V gene's germline CDR1 is SGHRS and CDR2 YFSETQ. CDR3 DNA: TGCGCCAGCAGCCCGCACGGGACAGGGGTCACTGAAGCTTTCTTT. Its protein is CASSPHGTGVTEAFF.

By share, this clone ranks as medium-sized. This sample also contains other DNA sequences that code for the same CDR3. The rearrangement links TRBV9 to TRBJ1-5; 9 nucleotides match TRBD1. V shed 0 bases and J 7 bases; nucleotides not matched to a gene: 5. CDR1 is SGDLS and CDR2 is YYNGEE in the germline V gene. The CDR3 loop spans 15 amino acids. The DNA for the CDR3 is TGTGCCAGCAGCGTAGGACAGGGGGAGTTCCAGCCCCAGCATTTT. Amino acids: CASSVGQGEFQPQHF. The whole variable domain, filled in from reference TRBV9 and TRBJ1-5, reads DSGVTQTPKHLITATGQRVTLRCSPRSGDLSVYWYQQSLDQGLQFLIQYYNGEERAKGNILERFSAQQFPDLHSELNLSSLELGDSALYFCASSVGQGEFQPQHFGDGTRLSIL.

CDR3 amino acids: CATPGAGRTWNEQFF. Here the CDR3 DNA reads TGTGCCACCCCTGGGGCGGGAAGGACTTGGAATGAGCAGTTCTTC. The chain links TRBV7-9 to TRBJ2-1, with D possibly matching TRBD2 (6 bases). V was cut by 10 bases and J by 7 bases, with 23 bases left in between. The length of the CDR3 is 15 residues. From germline, CDR1 is SEHNR and CDR2 FQNEAQ (reference sequence).

The V call is TRBV6-1, the J call TRBJ1-2; 8 bases are shared with TRBD1. CDR3 length equals 15 residues. CDR1 is MNHNS and CDR2 is SASEGT in the germline V gene. Trimming at V came to 9 bases and at J to 7 bases, leaving 16 bases not matched to a gene. DNA for the CDR3: TGTGCCAGTCTCCCCCCGGGGCAGGGGGCGCGTGGCTACACCTTC. It specifies CASLPPGQGARGYTF.

In its sample, this clone was seen a few times. The chain is built from TRBV9 and TRBJ1-1, with unresolved D. From germline, CDR1 is SGDLS and CDR2 YYNGEE. The CDR3 extends over 16 amino acids. Between the trimmed V and J ends, which lost 0 bases and 2 bases, there was a span of 14 bases. The CDR3 nucleotides read TGTGCCAGCAGCGTAGCTGGAGGACTCAGCAACACTGAAGCTTTCTTT. Residues: CASSVAGGLSNTEAFF.